Each of the 7 T cell receptor beta chains below was sequenced from the same sample in a study of blood T cell repertoires in COVID-19. Sequenced by immunoSEQ multiplex PCR; TCRdb stores in-frame clones only, minus some. The sample has about 310,000 clones, approximately 90% seen once; the top ten hold around 9.3%. The sample was PBMCs or T cells enriched from blood (not recorded which). The origin of the receptors is a woman between 18 and 30 years old who had recovered from COVID-19.

For this clone: This sequence may be a read error, since a much larger clone differs from it by one base. The same CDR3 is also encoded by other DNA sequences in this sample. The CDR3 reads CASSPDRVNTEAFF. CDR3 bases: TGTGCCAGCTCACCGGACAGGGTAAACACTGAAGCTTTCTTT. The V gene is TRBV18, the J gene TRBJ1-1, with TRBD1 matching over 8 bases. This CDR3 has 14 residues. The junction had 2 bases not matched to a gene; V was cut back by 3 bases and J by 2 bases. Germline V gene data show CDR1 as KGHSH and CDR2 as LQKENI.

This sequence joins TRBV28 and TRBJ2-7, with TRBD2 identical over 7 bases. From germline, CDR1 is MDHEN and CDR2 SYDVKM. CDR3 length equals 16 residues. The V segment lost 6 bases and the J segment 3 bases; nucleotides outside the gene matches: 14. As DNA, the CDR3 is TGTGCCAGCAGCCCAACCGGGGGGAAAGGGGACTACGAGCAGTACTTC. This gives the protein CASSPTGGKGDYEQYF.

J is TRBJ1-4 and V is TRBV28; 9 nucleotides match TRBD1. J lost 7 bases, V lost 7 bases, and 7 bases had no gene match. Germline loops: CDR1 MDHEN, CDR2 SYDVKM. The CDR3 is made up of 14 amino acids. The CDR3, as DNA: TGTGCCAGCACCTCCGGGACAGGGTCTGAAAAACTGTTTTTT. This translates into CASTSGTGSEKLFF.

CDR3 protein: CASSRQGADIQYF. The CDR3 nucleotides are TGTGCCAGCAGCCGACAGGGGGCAGACATTCAGTACTTC. The chain joins TRBV3-1 (or the pseudogene TRBV3-2) to TRBJ2-4; 10 bases are shared with TRBD1. V gave up 4 bases and J gave up 8 bases; unmatched junction bases: 2. From germline, CDR1 is LGHDT and CDR2 YNNKEL (reference sequence). The CDR3 sequence is 13 residues long.

V gene TRBV28 combines with J gene TRBJ1-2; D may be TRBD1 (6 bases). The V gene lost 3 bases and the J gene lost 0 bases, with 14 bases spanning the gap. The CDR3 totals 16 residues. From germline, CDR1 is MDHEN and CDR2 SYDVKM. The CDR3 bases are TGTGCCAGCAGTTTTTCCGCAGGGGCCACTAACTATGGCTACACCTTC. Its translation: CASSFSAGATNYGYTF.

This chain's CDR3 is CASSLAGENTEAFF. CDR3 DNA: TGTGCCAGCAGCTTAGCAGGGGAGAACACTGAAGCTTTCTTT. The chain has TRBV11-3 and TRBJ1-1; TRBD1 is a possible D gene (6 bases). Trimming stripped 1 base from V and 1 base from J, with 7 bases between. The CDR3 is 14 amino acids. Germline V gives CDR1 SGHNT, CDR2 YENEEA.

The chain uses TRBV7-2 and TRBJ1-4; D is unclear. V dropped 5 bases and J dropped 3 bases, with 19 bases sitting between them. CDR1 SGHTA and CDR2 FQGNSA come from the germline V gene. This CDR3 has 17 residues. The CDR3 nucleotides read TGTGCCAGCAGCCCCCCGGGTCTCGACCCGGCTAATGAAAAACTGTTTTTT. Protein: CASSPPGLDPANEKLFF.